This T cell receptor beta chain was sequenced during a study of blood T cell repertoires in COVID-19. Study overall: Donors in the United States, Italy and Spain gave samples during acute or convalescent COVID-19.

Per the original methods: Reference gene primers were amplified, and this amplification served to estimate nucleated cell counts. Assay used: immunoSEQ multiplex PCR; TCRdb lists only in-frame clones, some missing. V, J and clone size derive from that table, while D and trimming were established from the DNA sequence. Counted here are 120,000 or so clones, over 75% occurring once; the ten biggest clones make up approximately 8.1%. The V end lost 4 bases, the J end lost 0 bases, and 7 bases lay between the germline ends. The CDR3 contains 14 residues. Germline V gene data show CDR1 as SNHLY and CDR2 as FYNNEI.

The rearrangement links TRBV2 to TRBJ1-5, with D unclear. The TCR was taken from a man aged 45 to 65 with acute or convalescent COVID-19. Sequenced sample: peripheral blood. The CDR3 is CASSAVYSNQPQHF. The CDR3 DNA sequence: TGTGCCAGCAGTGCCGTGTATAGCAATCAGCCCCAGCATTTT.